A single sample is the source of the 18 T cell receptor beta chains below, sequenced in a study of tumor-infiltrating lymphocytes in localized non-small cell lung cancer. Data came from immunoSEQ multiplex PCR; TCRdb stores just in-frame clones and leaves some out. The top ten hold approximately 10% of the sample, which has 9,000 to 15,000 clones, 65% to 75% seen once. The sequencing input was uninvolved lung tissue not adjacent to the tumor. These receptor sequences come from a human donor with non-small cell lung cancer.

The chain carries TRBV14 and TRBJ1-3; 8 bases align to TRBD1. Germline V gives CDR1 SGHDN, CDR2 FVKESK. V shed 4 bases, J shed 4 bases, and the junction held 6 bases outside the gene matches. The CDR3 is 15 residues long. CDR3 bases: TGTGCCAGCAGCCCCCGGACAGGGATCGGAAACACCATATATTTT. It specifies CASSPRTGIGNTIYF.

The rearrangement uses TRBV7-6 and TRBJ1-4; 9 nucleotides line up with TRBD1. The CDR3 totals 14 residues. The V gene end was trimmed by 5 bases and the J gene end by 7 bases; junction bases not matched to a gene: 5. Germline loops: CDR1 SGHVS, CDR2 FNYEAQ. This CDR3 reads CASSQGQGGEKLFF. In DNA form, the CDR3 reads TGTGCCAGCAGCCAGGGACAGGGTGGTGAAAAACTGTTTTTT.

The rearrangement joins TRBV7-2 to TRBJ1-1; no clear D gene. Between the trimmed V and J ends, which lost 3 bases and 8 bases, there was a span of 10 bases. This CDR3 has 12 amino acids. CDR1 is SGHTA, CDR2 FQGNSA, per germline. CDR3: CASSFPGREAFF. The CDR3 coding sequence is TGTGCCAGCAGCTTTCCAGGACGGGAAGCTTTCTTT.

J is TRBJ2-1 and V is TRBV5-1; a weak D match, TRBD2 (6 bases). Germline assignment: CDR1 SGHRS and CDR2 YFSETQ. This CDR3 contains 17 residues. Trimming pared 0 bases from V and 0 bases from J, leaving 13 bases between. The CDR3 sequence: CASSLASGGTSYNEQFF. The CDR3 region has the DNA TGCGCCAGCAGCTTGGCCAGTGGCGGGACCTCCTACAATGAGCAGTTCTTC. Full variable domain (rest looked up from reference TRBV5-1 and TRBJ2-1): KAGVTQTPRYLIKTRGQQVTLSCSPISGHRSVSWYQQTPGQGLQFLFEYFSETQRNKGNFPGRFSGRQFSNSRSEMNVSTLELGDSALYLCASSLASGGTSYNEQFFGPGTRLTVL.

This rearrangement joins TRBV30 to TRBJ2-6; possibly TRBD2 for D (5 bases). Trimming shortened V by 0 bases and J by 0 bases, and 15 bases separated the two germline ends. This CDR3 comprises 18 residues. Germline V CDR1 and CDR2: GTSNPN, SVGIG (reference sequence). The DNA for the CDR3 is TGTGCCTGGAGTGTAATGAGGGAAACTTTCTCTGGGGCCAACGTCCTGACTTTC. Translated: CAWSVMRETFSGANVLTF.

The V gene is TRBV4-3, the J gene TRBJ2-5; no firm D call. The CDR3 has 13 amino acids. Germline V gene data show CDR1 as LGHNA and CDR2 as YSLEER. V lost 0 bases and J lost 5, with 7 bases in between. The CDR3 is CASSQDLMETQYF. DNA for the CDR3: TGCGCCAGCAGCCAAGATTTGATGGAGACCCAGTACTTC.

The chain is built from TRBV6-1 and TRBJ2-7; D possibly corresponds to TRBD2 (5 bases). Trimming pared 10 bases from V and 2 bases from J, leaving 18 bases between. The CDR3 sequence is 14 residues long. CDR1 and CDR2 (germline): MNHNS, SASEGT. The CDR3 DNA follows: TGTGCCACCGTCAGTAGGACTCCAGCCTACGAGCAGTACTTC. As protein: CATVSRTPAYEQYF.

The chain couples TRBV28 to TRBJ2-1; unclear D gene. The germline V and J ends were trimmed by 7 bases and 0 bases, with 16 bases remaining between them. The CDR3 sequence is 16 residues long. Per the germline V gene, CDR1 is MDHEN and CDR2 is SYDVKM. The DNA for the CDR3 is TGTGCCAGCAAGATCCCCCGCGGCCCCTCCTACAATGAGCAGTTCTTC. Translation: CASKIPRGPSYNEQFF.

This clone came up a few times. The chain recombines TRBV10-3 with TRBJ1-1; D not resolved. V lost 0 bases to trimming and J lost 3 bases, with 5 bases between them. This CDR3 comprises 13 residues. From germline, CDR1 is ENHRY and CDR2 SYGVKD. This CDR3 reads CAISESADTEAFF. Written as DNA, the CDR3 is TGTGCCATCAGTGAGTCGGCAGACACTGAAGCTTTCTTT.

The CDR3, as DNA: TGTGCCAGCAGCTTAGCCACGGCAGGGGGCGGCACAGATACGCAGTATTTT. Residues: CASSLATAGGGTDTQYF. This chain links TRBV11-2 with TRBJ2-3; the match to TRBD1 covers 8 bases. V lost 1 base, J lost 1 base, and 7 bases stayed unmatched. This CDR3 contains 17 residues. Germline V gives CDR1 SGHAT, CDR2 FQNNGV.

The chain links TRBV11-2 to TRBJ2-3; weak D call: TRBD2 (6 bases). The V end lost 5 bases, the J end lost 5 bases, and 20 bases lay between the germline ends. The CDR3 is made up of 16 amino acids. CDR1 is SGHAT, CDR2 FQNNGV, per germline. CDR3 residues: CASSVNSGEVRDTQYF. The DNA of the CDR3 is TGTGCCAGCAGCGTTAATAGCGGAGAGGTTAGAGATACGCAGTATTTT. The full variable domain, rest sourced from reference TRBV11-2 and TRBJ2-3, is EAGVAQSPRYKIIEKRQSVAFWCNPISGHATLYWYQQILGQGPKLLIQFQNNGVVDDSQLPKDRFSAERLKGVDSTLKIQPAKLEDSAVYLCASSVNSGEVRDTQYFGPGTRLTVL.

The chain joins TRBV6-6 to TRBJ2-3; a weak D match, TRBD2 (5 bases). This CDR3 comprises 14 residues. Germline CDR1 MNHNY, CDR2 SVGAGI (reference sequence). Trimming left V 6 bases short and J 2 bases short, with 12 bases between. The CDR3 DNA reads TGTGCCAGCAGAAGAGGCGGGCCCACAGATACGCAGTATTTT. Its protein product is CASRRGGPTDTQYF.

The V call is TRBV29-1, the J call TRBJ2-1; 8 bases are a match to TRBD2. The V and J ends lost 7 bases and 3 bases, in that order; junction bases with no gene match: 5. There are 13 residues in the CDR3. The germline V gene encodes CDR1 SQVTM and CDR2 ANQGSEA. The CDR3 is CSGSGGFYNEQFF. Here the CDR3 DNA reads TGCAGCGGATCGGGGGGGTTCTACAATGAGCAGTTCTTC.

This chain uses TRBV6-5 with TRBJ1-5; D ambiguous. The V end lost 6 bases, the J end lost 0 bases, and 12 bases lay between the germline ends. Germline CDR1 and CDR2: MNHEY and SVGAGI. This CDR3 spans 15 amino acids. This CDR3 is CASRIRIYSNQPQHF. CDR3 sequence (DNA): TGTGCCAGCAGAATCAGGATTTATAGCAATCAGCCCCAGCATTTT.

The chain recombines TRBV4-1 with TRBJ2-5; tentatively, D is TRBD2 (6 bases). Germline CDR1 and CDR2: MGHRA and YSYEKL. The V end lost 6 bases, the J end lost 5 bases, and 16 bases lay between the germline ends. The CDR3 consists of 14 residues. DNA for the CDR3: TGCGCCAGCAGTCCCGGGACTCAGGAGGAGACCCAGTACTTC. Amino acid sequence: CASSPGTQEETQYF.

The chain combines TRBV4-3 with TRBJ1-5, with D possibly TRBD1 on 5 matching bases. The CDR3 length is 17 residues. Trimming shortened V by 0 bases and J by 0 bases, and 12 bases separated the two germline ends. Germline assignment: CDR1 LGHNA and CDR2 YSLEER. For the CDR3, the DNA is TGCGCCAGCAGCCAAGATTTGACAGCTTATAGCAATCAGCCCCAGCATTTT. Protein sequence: CASSQDLTAYSNQPQHF.

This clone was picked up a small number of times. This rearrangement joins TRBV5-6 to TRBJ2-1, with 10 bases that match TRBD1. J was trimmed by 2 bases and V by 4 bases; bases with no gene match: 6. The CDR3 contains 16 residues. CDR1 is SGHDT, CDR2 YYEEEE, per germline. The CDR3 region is CASSRDRGETYNEQFF. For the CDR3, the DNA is TGTGCCAGCAGCCGGGACAGGGGAGAAACCTACAATGAGCAGTTCTTC.

CDR3 residues: CASSRTTLRGLVMNTEAFF. The CDR3 nucleotides are TGTGCCAGCAGCCGAACGACCTTACGGGGGCTTGTGATGAACACTGAAGCTTTCTTT. The genes are TRBV27 and TRBJ1-1; a weak D match, TRBD1 (6 bases). The CDR3 has 19 residues. From germline, CDR1 is MNHEY and CDR2 SMNVEV (reference sequence). The V end was cut by 6 bases, the J end by 0 bases, with 26 bases between.